This is a list of T cell receptor beta chains from one sample in a study of cytomegalovirus exposure and HLA in healthy donors. Only in-frame clones appear in the TCRdb table, and some are missing; sequencing was by immunoSEQ multiplex PCR. The sample shows 150,000 to 200,000 clones, 60% to 80% of them seen only once. Sequenced material: PBMCs. The receptors derive from a woman aged 50 to 65 in good health and CMV-seropositive. Each CDR3 is given with its conserved first and last residue. A D gene is named only where the DNA matches it firmly. Where a row states a size, it is once, few, many or the class of an expanded clone; other rows omit it.

clone size,V gene,J gene,D gene,CDR3 protein,CDR3 DNA
-,TRBV19,TRBJ2-1,-,CASSIRGDTGGTEQFF,TGTGCCAGTAGTATCAGGGGGGACACCGGCGGAACCGAGCAGTTCTTC
-,TRBV7-9,TRBJ2-3,TRBD2,CASSIAGGQDTQYF,TGTGCCAGCAGCATCGCGGGGGGGCAAGATACGCAGTATTTT
-,TRBV11-2,TRBJ2-1,TRBD2,CASSLARGGGYNEQFF,TGTGCCAGCAGCTTAGCTCGCGGGGGGGGGTATAATGAGCAGTTCTTC
-,TRBV9,TRBJ1-3,-,CASSPRQSAGNTIYF,TGTGCCAGCAGCCCGCGACAGAGCGCTGGAAACACCATATATTTT
-,TRBV9,TRBJ2-7,-,CASSVGDFIYEQYF,TGTGCCAGCAGCGTAGGGGACTTTATCTACGAGCAGTACTTC
-,TRBV6-1,TRBJ2-5,TRBD2,CASSRGGRETQYF,TGTGCCAGCAGCCGGGGGGGCCGGGAGACCCAGTACTTC
-,TRBV4-1,TRBJ2-5,-,CASSPRDGETQYF,TGCGCCAGCAGCCCCAGGGATGGAGAGACCCAGTACTTC
few,TRBV4-1,TRBJ2-7,-,CASSLKTGHSYEQYF,TGCGCCAGCAGCCTGAAGACAGGCCATTCCTACGAGCAGTACTTC
-,TRBV6-1,TRBJ2-6,-,CASSEARQGSSGANVLTF,TGTGCCAGCAGTGAAGCTCGGCAGGGTAGTTCTGGGGCCAACGTCCTGACTTTC
-,TRBV4-1,TRBJ2-5,-,CASSPGQGGETQYF,TGCGCCAGCAGCCCGGGGCAGGGGGGAGAGACCCAGTACTTC
-,TRBV10-3,TRBJ1-6,-,CAISARGSSYNSPLHF,TGTGCCATCAGCGCGAGAGGGAGCTCCTATAATTCACCCCTCCACTTT
-,TRBV30,TRBJ1-4,-,CAWSVSTVLFF,TGTGCCTGGAGTGTATCGACTGTCCTGTTTTTT
-,TRBV6-1,TRBJ1-2,-,CASSEVQGLSVGGYTF,TGTGCCAGCAGTGAAGTCCAAGGACTGTCCGTCGGTGGCTACACCTTC
-,TRBV18,TRBJ1-5,-,CASSPDYGGAGNQPQHF,TGTGCCAGCTCACCGGATTACGGGGGGGCTGGCAATCAGCCCCAGCATTTT
-,TRBV5-1,TRBJ2-5,-,CASSLAGGGEETQYF,TGCGCCAGCAGCTTGGCCGGAGGCGGGGAAGAGACCCAGTACTTC
-,TRBV2,TRBJ2-3,-,CASRGLTDTQYF,TGTGCCAGCAGGGGGCTTACAGATACGCAGTATTTT
-,TRBV2,TRBJ2-3,-,CAASTDTQYF,TGTGCAGCTAGCACAGATACGCAGTATTTT
-,TRBV7-8,TRBJ1-2,TRBD1,CASSLRRQGGYGYTF,TGTGCCAGCAGCCTAAGACGACAGGGCGGCTATGGCTACACCTTC
-,TRBV5-8,TRBJ2-7,-,CASSFTRGAHF,TGTGCCAGCAGCTTCACTCGCGGAGCGCACTTC
few,TRBV5-1,TRBJ2-1,TRBD1,CASSSRDRGGNEQFF,TGCGCCAGCAGCTCCCGGGACAGGGGCGGGAATGAGCAGTTCTTC
few,TRBV5-4,TRBJ2-7,-,CASSSPGSSSYEQYF,TGTGCCAGCAGCTCCCCCGGGTCCAGCTCCTACGAGCAGTACTTC
-,TRBV18,TRBJ1-2,-,CASSPDTGDGYTF,TGTGCCAGCTCACCTGACACGGGGGATGGCTACACCTTC
-,TRBV5-1,TRBJ2-2,-,CASSRGTLGTGELFF,TGCGCCAGCAGCAGGGGGACCCTTGGGACCGGGGAGCTGTTTTTT
-,TRBV6-1,TRBJ1-5,TRBD1,CASRRDSVNQPQHF,TGTGCCAGCAGAAGGGACAGTGTAAATCAGCCCCAGCATTTT
-,TRBV7-8,TRBJ1-5,-,CASRRPGVQPQHF,TGTGCCAGCAGGAGGCCAGGGGTTCAGCCCCAGCATTTT
-,TRBV5-4,TRBJ2-7,TRBD2,CASSLPGGANEQYF,TGTGCCAGCAGCTTACCCGGGGGGGCCAACGAGCAGTACTTC
-,TRBV7-3,TRBJ2-5,-,CASSLGLPGDTQYF,TGTGCCAGCAGCTTAGGGTTACCGGGTGACACCCAGTACTTC
once,TRBV7-8,TRBJ2-2,-,CASSLVVGGPNTGELFF,TGTGCCAGCAGCTTAGTCGTAGGGGGTCCGAACACCGGGGAGCTGTTTTTT
-,TRBV7-3,TRBJ2-5,-,CASSPEGGRQETQYF,TGTGCCAGCAGCCCCGAGGGGGGGCGCCAAGAGACCCAGTACTTC
-,TRBV7-3,TRBJ2-3,-,CASSLGGVVTDTQYF,TGTGCCAGCAGCTTGGGCGGGGTAGTCACAGATACGCAGTATTTT